This TCR beta chain was identified in a study of blood T cell repertoires in COVID-19. For the study at large: Collection of acute and convalescent COVID-19 samples took place in the United States, Italy and Spain.

The CDR3 runs 13 residues. The germline V gene has CDR1 MNHEY and CDR2 SVGAGI. After removal of 7 bases from V and 6 bases from J, the junction contained 6 bases not matched to a gene. In the study's own analysis: Using reference gene primer amplification, nucleated cell counts were estimated. Sequencing was performed with immunoSEQ multiplex PCR; in TCRdb, only in-frame clones are kept and a portion is missing. V, J and clone size are those of that table, while D and trimming were read from the DNA. Of approximately 85,000 clones listed, 85% are singletons. Sequenced sample: peripheral blood. V usage is TRBV6-5 and J usage is TRBJ1-5; 7 bases fit TRBD1. This receptor was obtained from a woman in her seventies with active or convalescent COVID-19. This CDR3 reads CASTGGGGQPQHF. CDR3 DNA sequence: TGTGCCAGCACAGGAGGGGGCGGTCAGCCCCAGCATTTT.